This section outlines one TCR beta chain sequence together with its context. The source of the sample is a study of control samples from healthy donors and cancer patients. Sequencing used immunoSEQ multiplex PCR; TCRdb keeps in-frame clones, though not all of them. The table includes about 160,000 clones, approximately 96% detected once. Germline-derived CDR1 and CDR2 are SGHTA and FQGTGA. Germline trimming cut 2 bases from V and 2 bases from J; bases unmatched to any gene: 3. This CDR3 has 15 amino acids. The sample taken for sequencing was blood. This sequence originates from a middle-aged woman in good health. The chain recombines TRBV7-3 with TRBJ2-3, with 8 bases lining up with TRBD1. The CDR3 spells CASSLQGAHTDTQYF. DNA for the CDR3: TGTGCCAGCAGCTTACAGGGGGCGCACACAGATACGCAGTATTTT.